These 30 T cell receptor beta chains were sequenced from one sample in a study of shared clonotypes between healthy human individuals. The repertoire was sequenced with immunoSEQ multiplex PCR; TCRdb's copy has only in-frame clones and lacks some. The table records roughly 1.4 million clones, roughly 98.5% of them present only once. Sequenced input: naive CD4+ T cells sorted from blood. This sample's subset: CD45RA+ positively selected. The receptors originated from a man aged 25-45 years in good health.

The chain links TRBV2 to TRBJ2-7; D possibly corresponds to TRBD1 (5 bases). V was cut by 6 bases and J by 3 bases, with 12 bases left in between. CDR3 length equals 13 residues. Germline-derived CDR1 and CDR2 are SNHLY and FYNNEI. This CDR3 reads CASRYDSLYEQYF. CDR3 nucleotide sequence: TGTGCCAGCAGATACGACAGTCTCTACGAGCAGTACTTC.

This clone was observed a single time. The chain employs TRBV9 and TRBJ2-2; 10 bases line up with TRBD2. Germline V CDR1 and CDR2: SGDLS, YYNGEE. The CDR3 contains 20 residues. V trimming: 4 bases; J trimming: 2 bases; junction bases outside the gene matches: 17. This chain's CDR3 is CASSLTRRTIAGGNTGELFF. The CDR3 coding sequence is TGTGCCAGCAGCCTCACAAGACGGACCATAGCGGGAGGAAACACCGGGGAGCTGTTTTTT. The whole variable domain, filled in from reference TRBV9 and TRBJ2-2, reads DSGVTQTPKHLITATGQRVTLRCSPRSGDLSVYWYQQSLDQGLQFLIQYYNGEERAKGNILERFSAQQFPDLHSELNLSSLELGDSALYFCASSLTRRTIAGGNTGELFFGEGSRLTVL.

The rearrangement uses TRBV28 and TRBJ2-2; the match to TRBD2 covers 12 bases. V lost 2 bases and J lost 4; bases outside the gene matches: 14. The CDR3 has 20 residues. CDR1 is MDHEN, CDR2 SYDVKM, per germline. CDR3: CASSLHMGLAGGRGTGELFF. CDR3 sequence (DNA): TGTGCCAGCAGTTTACATATGGGGCTAGCGGGAGGGCGTGGCACCGGGGAGCTGTTTTTT. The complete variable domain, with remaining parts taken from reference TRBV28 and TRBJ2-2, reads DVKVTQSSRYLVKRTGEKVFLECVQDMDHENMFWYRQDPGLGLRLIYFSYDVKMKEKGDIPEGYSVSREKKERFSLILESASTNQTSMYLCASSLHMGLAGGRGTGELFFGEGSRLTVL.

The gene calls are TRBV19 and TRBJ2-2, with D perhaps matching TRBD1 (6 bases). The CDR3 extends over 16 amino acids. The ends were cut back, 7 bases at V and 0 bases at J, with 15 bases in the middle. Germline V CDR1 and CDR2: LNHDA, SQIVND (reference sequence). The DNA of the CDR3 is TGTGCCAGTACGACCTCGACAGGCGCGAACACCGGGGAGCTGTTTTTT. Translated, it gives CASTTSTGANTGELFF.

CDR3 residues: CASSLRIGRTEAFF. The CDR3 nucleotides are TGTGCCAGCAGCTTACGAATAGGGAGGACTGAAGCTTTCTTT. The chain employs TRBV11-2 and TRBJ1-1; D uncertain. The germline CDR1 and CDR2 sequences are SGHAT and FQNNGV. Deletions cut 2 bases from V and 5 bases from J, with 12 bases between. CDR3 length: 14 amino acids.

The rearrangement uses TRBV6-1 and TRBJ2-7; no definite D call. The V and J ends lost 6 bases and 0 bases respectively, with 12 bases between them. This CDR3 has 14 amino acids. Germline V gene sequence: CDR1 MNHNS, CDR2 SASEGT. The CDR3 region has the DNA TGTGCCAGCAGGCGTGAGAAAAGCTCCTACGAGCAGTACTTC. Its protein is CASRREKSSYEQYF.

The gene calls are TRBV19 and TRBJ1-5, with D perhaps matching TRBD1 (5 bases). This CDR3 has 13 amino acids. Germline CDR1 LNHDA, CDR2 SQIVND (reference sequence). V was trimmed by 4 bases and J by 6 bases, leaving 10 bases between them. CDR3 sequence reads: CASSKGRGQPQHF. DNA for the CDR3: TGTGCCAGTAGTAAGGGGAGGGGTCAGCCCCAGCATTTT.

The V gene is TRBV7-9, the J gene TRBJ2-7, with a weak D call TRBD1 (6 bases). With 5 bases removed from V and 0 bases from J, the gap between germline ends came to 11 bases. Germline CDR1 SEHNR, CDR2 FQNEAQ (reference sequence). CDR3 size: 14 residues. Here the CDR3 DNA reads TGTGCCAGCAGCCGAACAGGGAGCTCCTACGAGCAGTACTTC. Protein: CASSRTGSSYEQYF.

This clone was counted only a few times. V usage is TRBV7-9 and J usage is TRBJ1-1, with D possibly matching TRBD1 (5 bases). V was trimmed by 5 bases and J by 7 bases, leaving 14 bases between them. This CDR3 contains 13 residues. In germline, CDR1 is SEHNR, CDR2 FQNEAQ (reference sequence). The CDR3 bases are TGTGCCAGCAGCCAAATCCGGGACGGTGAAGCTTTCTTT. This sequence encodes CASSQIRDGEAFF.

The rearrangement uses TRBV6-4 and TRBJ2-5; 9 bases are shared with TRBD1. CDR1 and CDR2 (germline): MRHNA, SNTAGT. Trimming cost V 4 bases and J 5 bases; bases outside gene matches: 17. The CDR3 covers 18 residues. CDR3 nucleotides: TGTGCCAGCAGTGTGGTGAGAGCACGACACAGGGGGCTTGAGACCCAGTACTTC. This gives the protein CASSVVRARHRGLETQYF.

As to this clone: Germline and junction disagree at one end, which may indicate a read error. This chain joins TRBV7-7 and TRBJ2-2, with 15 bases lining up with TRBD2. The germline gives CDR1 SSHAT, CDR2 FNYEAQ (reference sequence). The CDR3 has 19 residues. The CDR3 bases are TGTGCTAGCAGCTTATTCCTTGGACTAGCGGGAGGGCCGTCCGGGGAGCTGTTTTTT. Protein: CASSLFLGLAGGPSGELFF.

The CDR3 loop is CASSSRVAGSEQFF. The CDR3 bases are TGTGCCAGCAGCTCCCGGGTAGCGGGTAGTGAGCAGTTCTTC. The V call is TRBV9, the J call TRBJ2-1; 7 bases align to TRBD2. There are 14 residues in the CDR3. Trimming took 4 bases from V and 9 from J; bases not matched to a gene: 10. Germline lookup yields CDR1 SGDLS and CDR2 YYNGEE.

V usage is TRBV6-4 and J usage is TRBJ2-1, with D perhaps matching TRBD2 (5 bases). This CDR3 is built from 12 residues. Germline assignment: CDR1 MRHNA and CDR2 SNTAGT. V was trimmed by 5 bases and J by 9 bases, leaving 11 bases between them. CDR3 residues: CASSFPDSEQFF. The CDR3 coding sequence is TGTGCCAGCAGTTTCCCGGACTCTGAGCAGTTCTTC.

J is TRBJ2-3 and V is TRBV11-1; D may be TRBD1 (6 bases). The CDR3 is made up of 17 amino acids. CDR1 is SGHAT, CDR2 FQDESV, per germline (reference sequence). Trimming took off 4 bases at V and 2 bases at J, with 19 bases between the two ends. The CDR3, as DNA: TGTGCCAGCAGCTCCGTGAGCAGGGGCGGAAACACAGATACGCAGTATTTT. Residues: CASSSVSRGGNTDTQYF. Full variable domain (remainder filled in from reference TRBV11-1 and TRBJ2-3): EAEVAQSPRYKITEKSQAVAFWCDPISGHATLYWYRQILGQGPELLVQFQDESVVDDSQLPKDRFSAERLKGVDSTLKIQPAELGDSAMYLCASSSVSRGGNTDTQYFGPGTRLTVL.

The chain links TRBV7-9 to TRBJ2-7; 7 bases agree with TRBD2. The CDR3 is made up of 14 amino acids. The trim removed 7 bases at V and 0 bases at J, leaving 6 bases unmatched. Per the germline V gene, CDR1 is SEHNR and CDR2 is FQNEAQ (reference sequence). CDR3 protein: CASTEREASYEQYF. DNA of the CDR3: TGTGCCAGCACTGAACGGGAGGCCTCCTACGAGCAGTACTTC.

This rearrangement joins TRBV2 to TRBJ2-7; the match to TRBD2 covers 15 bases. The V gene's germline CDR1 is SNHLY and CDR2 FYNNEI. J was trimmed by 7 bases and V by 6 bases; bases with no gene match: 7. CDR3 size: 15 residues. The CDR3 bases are TGTGCCAGCAGATTACCGGGACTAGCGGGAGGTGAGCAGTACTTC. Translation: CASRLPGLAGGEQYF. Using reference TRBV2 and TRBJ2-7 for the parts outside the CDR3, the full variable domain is EPEVTQTPSHQVTQMGQEVILRCVPISNHLYFYWYRQILGQKVEFLVSFYNNEISEKSEIFDDQFSVERPDGSNFTLKIRSTKLEDSAMYFCASRLPGLAGGEQYFGPGTRLTVT.

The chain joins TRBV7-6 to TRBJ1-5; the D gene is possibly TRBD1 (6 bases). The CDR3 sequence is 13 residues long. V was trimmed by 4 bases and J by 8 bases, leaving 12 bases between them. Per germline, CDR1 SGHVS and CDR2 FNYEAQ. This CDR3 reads CASSSGGPEPQHF. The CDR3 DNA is TGTGCCAGCAGCTCGGGGGGCCCAGAGCCCCAGCATTTT.

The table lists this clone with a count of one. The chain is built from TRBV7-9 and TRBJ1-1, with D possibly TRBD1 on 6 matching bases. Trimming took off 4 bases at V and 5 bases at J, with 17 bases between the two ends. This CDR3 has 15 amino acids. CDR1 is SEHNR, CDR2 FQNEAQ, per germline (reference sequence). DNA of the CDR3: TGTGCCAGCAGCTCACAGCAGGGAGGGGGAACTGAAGCTTTCTTT. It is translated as CASSSQQGGGTEAFF.

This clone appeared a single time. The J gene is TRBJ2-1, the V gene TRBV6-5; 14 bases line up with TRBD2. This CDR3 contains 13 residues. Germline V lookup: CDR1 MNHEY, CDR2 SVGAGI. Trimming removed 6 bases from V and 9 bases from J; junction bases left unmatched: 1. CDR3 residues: CASRGTSGSEQFF. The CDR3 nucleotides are TGTGCCAGCAGGGGGACTAGCGGGAGTGAGCAGTTCTTC.

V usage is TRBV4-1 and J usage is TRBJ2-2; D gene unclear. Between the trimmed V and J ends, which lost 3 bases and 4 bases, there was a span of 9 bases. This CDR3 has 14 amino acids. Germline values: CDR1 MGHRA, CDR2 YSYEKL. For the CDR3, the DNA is TGCGCCAGCAGCCAGCCCGGTTTCACCGGGGAGCTGTTTTTT. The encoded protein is CASSQPGFTGELFF.

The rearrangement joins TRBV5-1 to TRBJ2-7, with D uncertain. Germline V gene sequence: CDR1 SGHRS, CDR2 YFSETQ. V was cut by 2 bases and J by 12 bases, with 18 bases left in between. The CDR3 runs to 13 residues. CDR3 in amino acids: CASSFSGAALPYF. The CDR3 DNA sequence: TGCGCCAGCAGCTTTTCCGGTGCAGCTCTTCCGTACTTC.

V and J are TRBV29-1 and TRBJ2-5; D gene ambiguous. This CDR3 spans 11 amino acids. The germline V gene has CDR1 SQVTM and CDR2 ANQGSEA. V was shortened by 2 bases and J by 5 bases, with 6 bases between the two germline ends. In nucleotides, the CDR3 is TGCAGCGTTGAATGGGCGGAGACCCAGTACTTC. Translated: CSVEWAETQYF.

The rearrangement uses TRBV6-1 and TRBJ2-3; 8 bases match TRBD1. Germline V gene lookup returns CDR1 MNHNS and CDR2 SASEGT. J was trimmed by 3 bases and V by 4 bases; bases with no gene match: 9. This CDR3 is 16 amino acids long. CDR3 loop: CASSGPGGVMTDTQYF. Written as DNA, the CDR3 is TGTGCCAGCAGTGGACCAGGGGGCGTTATGACAGATACGCAGTATTTT.

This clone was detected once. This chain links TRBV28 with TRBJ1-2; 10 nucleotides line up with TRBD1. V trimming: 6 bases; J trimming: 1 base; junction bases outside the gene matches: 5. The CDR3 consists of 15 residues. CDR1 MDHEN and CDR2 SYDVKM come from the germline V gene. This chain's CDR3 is CASSPDRGYNYGYTF. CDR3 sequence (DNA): TGTGCCAGCAGCCCGGACAGGGGGTATAACTATGGCTACACCTTC.

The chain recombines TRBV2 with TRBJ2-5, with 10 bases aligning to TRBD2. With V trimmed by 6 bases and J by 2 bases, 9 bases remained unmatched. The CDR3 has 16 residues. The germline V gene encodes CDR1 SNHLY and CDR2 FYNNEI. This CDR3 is CASRSLKREGQETQYF. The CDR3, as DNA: TGTGCCAGCAGATCCCTCAAGCGGGAGGGACAAGAGACCCAGTACTTC.

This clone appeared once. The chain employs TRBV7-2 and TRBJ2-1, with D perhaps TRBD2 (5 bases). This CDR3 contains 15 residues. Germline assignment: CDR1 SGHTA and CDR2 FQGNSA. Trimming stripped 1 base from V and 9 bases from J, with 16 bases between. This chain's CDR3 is CASSLGAGRGFEQFF. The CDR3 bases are TGTGCCAGCAGCTTAGGTGCGGGTCGTGGATTTGAGCAGTTCTTC.

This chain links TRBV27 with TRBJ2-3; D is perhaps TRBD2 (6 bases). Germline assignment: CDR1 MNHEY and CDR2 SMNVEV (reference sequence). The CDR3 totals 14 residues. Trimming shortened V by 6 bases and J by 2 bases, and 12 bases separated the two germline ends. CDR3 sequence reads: CASSRDLYTDTQYF. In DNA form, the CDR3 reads TGTGCCAGCAGCCGGGACTTATACACAGATACGCAGTATTTT.

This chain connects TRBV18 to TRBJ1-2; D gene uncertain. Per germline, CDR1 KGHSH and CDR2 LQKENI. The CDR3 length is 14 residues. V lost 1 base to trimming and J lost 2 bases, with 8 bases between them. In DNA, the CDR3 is TGTGCCAGCTCACCACGTCGCGAAAACTATGGCTACACCTTC. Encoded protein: CASSPRRENYGYTF.

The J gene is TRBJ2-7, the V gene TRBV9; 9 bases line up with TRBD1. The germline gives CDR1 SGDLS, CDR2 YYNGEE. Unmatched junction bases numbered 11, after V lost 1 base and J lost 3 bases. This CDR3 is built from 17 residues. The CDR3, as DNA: TGTGCCAGCAGCGTATCCTCAACAGGGGGCCGATACTACGAGCAGTACTTC. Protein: CASSVSSTGGRYYEQYF.

The CDR3 bases are TGTGCCAGCAGGGACCTGGTGTCTGGGGCCAACGTCCTGACTTTC. It translates to CASRDLVSGANVLTF. This chain links TRBV6-1 with TRBJ2-6; no clear D. The V end was cut by 6 bases, the J end by 1 base, with 10 bases between. This CDR3 is built from 15 residues. Germline assignment: CDR1 MNHNS and CDR2 SASEGT.